These 32 T cell receptor beta chains were sequenced from one sample in a study of cytomegalovirus exposure and HLA in healthy donors. 13 Jbeta primers and 60 Vbeta primers were used for the PCR. The method was immunoSEQ multiplex PCR; TCRdb's version includes in-frame clones alone and lacks a portion of them. In total, the table holds 50,000 to 70,000 clones. Sequencing input: PBMCs. Receptors originate from a woman between 18 and 30 years old in good health and CMV-seronegative.

To note about this clone: Germline is not matched at one junction end, which may reflect a read error. Here the CDR3 reads CASSSLTGVGEIQYF. CDR3 nucleotide sequence: TGTGCCAGCAGTTCTTTAACGGGAGTAGGGGAGATCCAGTACTTC. The V call is TRBV25-1, the J call TRBJ2-5; D is perhaps TRBD2 (6 bases). In germline, CDR1 is MGHDK, CDR2 SYGVNS. The CDR3 spans 15 residues.

The chain couples TRBV4-1 to TRBJ1-2, with 8 bases lining up with TRBD1. This CDR3 comprises 16 residues. The germline gives CDR1 MGHRA, CDR2 YSYEKL. With V trimmed by 1 base and J by 1 base, 5 bases remained unmatched. CDR3 nucleotides: TGCGCCAGCAGCCAAGTAGACAGGGGAGGTAACTATGGCTACACCTTC. It codes for CASSQVDRGGNYGYTF.

The V call is TRBV25-1, the J call TRBJ1-1; 11 bases are shared with TRBD1. The V gene end was trimmed by 4 bases and the J gene end by 10 bases; junction bases not matched to a gene: 11. Germline V lookup: CDR1 MGHDK, CDR2 SYGVNS. The CDR3 totals 15 residues. CDR3 DNA sequence: TGTGCCAGCAGTGGTCTAATGGACAGGGGGCTTGGAGCTTTCTTT. The encoded protein is CASSGLMDRGLGAFF.

The rearrangement links TRBV4-1 to TRBJ1-1; 7 bases are a match to TRBD1. Germline CDR1 and CDR2: MGHRA and YSYEKL. V was clipped by 5 bases and J by 3 bases; unmatched bases: 9. This CDR3 has 15 residues. CDR3 in DNA: TGCGCCAGCAGCACCGACAGGGAGGTCGACACTGAAGCTTTCTTT. Its protein is CASSTDREVDTEAFF.

The chain uses TRBV4-2 and TRBJ2-5, with a weak D call TRBD2 (6 bases). Trimming removed 4 bases at V and 2 bases at J, with 14 bases between. Germline CDR1 LGHNA, CDR2 YNFKEQ. The CDR3 length is 15 residues. Here the CDR3 reads CASSPELATQETQYF. The DNA of the CDR3 is TGTGCCAGCAGCCCAGAACTAGCTACTCAAGAGACCCAGTACTTC.

This chain links TRBV5-4 with TRBJ1-6; unclear D gene. Trimming shortened V by 4 bases and J by 6 bases, and 11 bases separated the two germline ends. Germline V gene sequence: CDR1 SGHNT, CDR2 YYREEE (reference sequence). CDR3 size: 14 residues. The DNA for the CDR3 is TGTGCCAGCAGCCCCGGGAAAGTTAATTCACCCCTCCACTTT. Translated: CASSPGKVNSPLHF.

The chain is built from TRBV6-5 and TRBJ1-2; the match to TRBD1 covers 7 bases. The CDR3 totals 13 residues. Germline values: CDR1 MNHEY, CDR2 SVGAGI. V dropped 0 bases and J dropped 5; count of bases not matched to a gene: 0. The CDR3 DNA reads TGTGCCAGCAGTTACTCGACAGGGTATGGCTACACCTTC. This codes for CASSYSTGYGYTF.

The CDR3 spells CASSEVPGGGGYTF. CDR3 DNA sequence: TGTGCCAGCAGTGAAGTCCCCGGGGGAGGAGGCTACACCTTC. The gene calls are TRBV6-1 and TRBJ1-2, with TRBD1 as a possible D gene (5 bases). With 1 base removed from V and 8 bases from J, the gap between germline ends came to 14 bases. Germline CDR1 MNHNS, CDR2 SASEGT. This CDR3 has 14 amino acids.

This chain joins TRBV15 and TRBJ2-6, with D possibly TRBD1 on 5 matching bases. The CDR3 is 18 residues long. The germline gives CDR1 LNHNV, CDR2 YYDKDF (reference sequence). V lost 5 bases and J lost 0, with 17 bases in between. CDR3 sequence: CATSRPAGSHSGANVLTF. CDR3 bases: TGTGCCACCAGCCGACCGGCAGGGTCGCACTCTGGGGCCAACGTCCTGACTTTC.

The chain employs TRBV10-3 and TRBJ2-7; D gene ambiguous. The germline gives CDR1 ENHRY, CDR2 SYGVKD. Trimming removed 0 bases at V and 6 bases at J, with 9 bases between. The CDR3 consists of 13 residues. CDR3 sequence: CAISESNSGEQYF. DNA for the CDR3: TGTGCCATCAGTGAGTCGAATTCGGGCGAGCAGTACTTC.

The rearrangement joins TRBV19 to TRBJ1-5, with 11 bases identical to TRBD1. The CDR3 consists of 14 residues. Germline V gene data show CDR1 as LNHDA and CDR2 as SQIVND (reference sequence). Trimming removed 5 bases from V and 7 bases from J; junction bases left unmatched: 4. The CDR3 region is CASSGTGGKQPQHF. In nucleotides, the CDR3 is TGTGCCAGTAGTGGGACAGGGGGGAAGCAGCCCCAGCATTTT.

The chain has TRBV7-9 and TRBJ2-3, with D perhaps matching TRBD1 (5 bases). The germline V gene has CDR1 SEHNR and CDR2 FQNEAQ (reference sequence). The CDR3 covers 15 residues. Trimming took 5 bases from V and 9 from J, leaving 21 bases between them. Written as DNA, the CDR3 is TGTGCCAGCAGCCCCAAATACAGGTTGGGGAAGACGCAGTATTTT. Translation: CASSPKYRLGKTQYF.

The chain employs TRBV29-1 and TRBJ2-5; weak D call: TRBD1 (6 bases). The CDR3 sequence is 14 residues long. The V and J ends lost 3 bases and 4 bases respectively, with 15 bases between them. The germline V gene encodes CDR1 SQVTM and CDR2 ANQGSEA. The CDR3 bases are TGCAGCGTTGAGGGGGCAGGCTGGGGAGAGACCCAGTACTTC. It translates to CSVEGAGWGETQYF. Full variable domain (missing parts from reference TRBV29-1 and TRBJ2-5): SAVISQKPSRDICQRGTSLTIQCQVDSQVTMMFWYRQQPGQSLTLIATANQGSEATYESGFVIDKFPISRPNLTFSTLTVSNMSPEDSSIYLCSVEGAGWGETQYFGPGTRLLVL.

The chain recombines TRBV6-5 with TRBJ1-1; weak D call: TRBD1 (6 bases). The CDR3 length is 13 residues. Germline V gives CDR1 MNHEY, CDR2 SVGAGI. V lost 10 bases, J lost 5 bases, and 17 bases lay in between. CDR3 bases: TGTGCCACCTCGCGCAGGGGTGAAACTGAAGCTTTCTTT. This sequence encodes CATSRRGETEAFF.

The V call is TRBV7-3, the J call TRBJ2-1, with TRBD1 matching 8 bases. The junction had 7 bases not matched to a gene; V was cut back by 5 bases and J by 1 base. This CDR3 comprises 16 residues. In germline, CDR1 is SGHTA, CDR2 FQGTGA. The CDR3 here is CASSATGGISYNEQFF. The DNA for the CDR3 is TGTGCCAGCAGCGCCACAGGGGGAATATCCTACAATGAGCAGTTCTTC.

The CDR3 DNA reads as TGTGCCAGGGGTCCTGCGGACGAGCAGTACTTC. This sequence encodes CARGPADEQYF. The chain carries TRBV6-1 and TRBJ2-7; D uncertain. The V end was cut by 9 bases, the J end by 5 bases, with 11 bases between. The CDR3 contains 11 residues. CDR1 and CDR2 (germline): MNHNS, SASEGT.

The chain carries TRBV7-8 and TRBJ1-1; tentative D call: TRBD1 (5 bases). This CDR3 contains 14 residues. Germline assignment: CDR1 SGHVS and CDR2 FQNEAQ. Trimming stripped 5 bases from V and 2 bases from J, with 12 bases between. The CDR3 here is CASSTPTVNTEAFF. DNA for the CDR3: TGTGCCAGCAGCACGCCGACAGTAAACACTGAAGCTTTCTTT.

Regarding this clone: The same CDR3 arises from other DNA sequences in this sample as well. V usage is TRBV18 and J usage is TRBJ1-2; 12 bases agree with TRBD1. The CDR3 is 15 amino acids. The germline V gene encodes CDR1 KGHSH and CDR2 LQKENI. J lost 2 bases, V lost 3 bases, and 1 base had no gene match. The DNA for the CDR3 is TGTGCCAGCTCACCGGGACAGGGGGCAAACTATGGCTACACCTTC. Encoded protein: CASSPGQGANYGYTF.

The chain joins TRBV29-1 to TRBJ1-1; D not certain. The V and J ends lost 0 bases and 8 bases respectively, with 10 bases between them. This CDR3 spans 12 amino acids. Germline V CDR1 and CDR2: SQVTM, ANQGSEA. The CDR3 nucleotides are TGCAGCGTTGAAGATATCAGATCCGAAGCTTTCTTT. Its protein product is CSVEDIRSEAFF.

This rearrangement joins TRBV25-1 to TRBJ1-1; 7 nucleotides align to TRBD1. The CDR3 length is 14 residues. Germline CDR1 reads MGHDK; CDR2 reads SYGVNS. Losses at the gene ends were 4 bases for V and 2 bases for J; bases not matched to a gene: 4. This CDR3 is CASSGDRANTEAFF. The CDR3 bases are TGTGCCAGCAGTGGGGACAGAGCTAACACTGAAGCTTTCTTT.

The rearrangement uses TRBV5-1 and TRBJ2-7; TRBD1 matches 7 bases. From germline, CDR1 is SGHRS and CDR2 YFSETQ. The CDR3 has 14 amino acids. Germline trimming cut 0 bases from V and 5 bases from J; bases unmatched to any gene: 5. In DNA, the CDR3 is TGCGCCAGCAGCTTGGAGGTGACAGGGAACGAGCAGTACTTC. Amino acids: CASSLEVTGNEQYF.

The chain couples TRBV18 to TRBJ2-7; the D gene is possibly TRBD2 (5 bases). Between the trimmed V and J ends, which lost 6 bases and 3 bases, there was a span of 18 bases. This CDR3 contains 15 residues. Germline V lookup: CDR1 KGHSH, CDR2 LQKENI. The CDR3 DNA reads TGTGCCAGCTCCCCAAGGAGAGAGCGGTTCTACGAGCAGTACTTC. Protein sequence: CASSPRRERFYEQYF.

This chain connects TRBV18 to TRBJ1-6, with 8 bases matching TRBD1. The CDR3 is 14 residues long. J lost 9 bases, V lost 4 bases, and 5 bases had no gene match. Germline CDR1 is KGHSH and CDR2 is LQKENI. The CDR3 coding sequence is TGTGCCAGCTCACAGGGCAGGGGGCCTTCACCCCTCCACTTT. The encoded protein is CASSQGRGPSPLHF.

The gene calls are TRBV18 and TRBJ2-7; perhaps TRBD1 as D (5 bases). CDR1 and CDR2 from the germline V gene are KGHSH and LQKENI. V was trimmed by 3 bases and J by 6 bases, leaving 27 bases between them. The CDR3 has 18 residues. The CDR3: CASSPMGLPGNPNFEQYF. CDR3 nucleotide sequence: TGTGCCAGCTCACCGATGGGGCTCCCCGGCAACCCAAATTTCGAGCAGTACTTC.

The gene calls are TRBV4-1 and TRBJ1-3; D might be TRBD1 (5 bases). V lost 0 bases, J lost 4 bases, and 13 bases lay in between. Per germline, CDR1 MGHRA and CDR2 YSYEKL. CDR3 size: 16 residues. The CDR3 region is CASSQDPQGRGNTIYF. CDR3 sequence (DNA): TGCGCCAGCAGCCAAGACCCCCAGGGAAGAGGAAACACCATATATTTT.

The CDR3 reads CASSLALATYNEQFF. For the CDR3, the DNA is TGTGCCAGCAGCTTAGCACTAGCGACTTACAATGAGCAGTTCTTC. This chain links TRBV7-9 with TRBJ2-1; 7 nucleotides align to TRBD2. V trimming: 0 bases; J trimming: 4 bases; junction bases outside the gene matches: 3. CDR3 length: 15 residues. CDR1 is SEHNR and CDR2 is FQNEAQ in the germline V gene (reference sequence).

The V call is TRBV9, the J call TRBJ2-1; 7 bases are a match to TRBD2. The CDR3 has 16 amino acids. Per the germline V gene, CDR1 is SGDLS and CDR2 is YYNGEE. After removal of 3 bases from V and 4 bases from J, the junction contained 10 bases not matched to a gene. The CDR3 is CASSGASSGAYNEQFF. The CDR3 nucleotides are TGTGCCAGCAGCGGCGCCTCTAGCGGCGCTTACAATGAGCAGTTCTTC.

The chain joins TRBV7-3 to TRBJ1-1; D unresolved. Germline CDR1 and CDR2: SGHTA and FQGTGA. V was cut by 0 bases and J by 1 base, with 3 bases left in between. The CDR3 sequence is 13 residues long. DNA for the CDR3: TGTGCCAGCAGCTTAACTAGGAACACTGAAGCTTTCTTT. Translated: CASSLTRNTEAFF. The whole variable domain, remainder taken from reference TRBV7-3 and TRBJ1-1, is GAGVSQTPSNKVTEKGKYVELRCDPISGHTALYWYRQSLGQGPEFLIYFQGTGAADDSGLPNDRFFAVRPEGSVSTLKIQRTERGDSAVYLCASSLTRNTEAFFGQGTRLTVV.

V is TRBV6-5 and J is TRBJ1-2; no definite D call. The germline V gene encodes CDR1 MNHEY and CDR2 SVGAGI. V dropped 0 bases and J dropped 5 bases, with 10 bases sitting between them. The CDR3 consists of 14 residues. The CDR3 loop is CASSYSMADYGYTF. DNA of the CDR3: TGTGCCAGCAGTTACTCGATGGCAGATTATGGCTACACCTTC.

The rearrangement joins TRBV29-1 to TRBJ2-3, with 13 bases fitting TRBD2. Per the germline V gene, CDR1 is SQVTM and CDR2 is ANQGSEA. CDR3 length: 15 residues. Unmatched junction bases numbered 4, after V lost 6 bases and J lost 1 base. The CDR3 region has the DNA TGCAGCGTAGCGGGACTAGCGGGACGCACAGATACGCAGTATTTT. This encodes CSVAGLAGRTDTQYF.

This chain joins TRBV19 and TRBJ1-5; TRBD1 might be the D (5 bases). This CDR3 region has 13 residues. CDR1 is LNHDA, CDR2 SQIVND, per germline (reference sequence). Trimming removed 1 base from V and 6 bases from J, with 7 bases in between. DNA of the CDR3: TGTGCCAGTAGTATAGGGAGGGGTCAGCCCCAGCATTTT. Translation gives CASSIGRGQPQHF.

This chain links TRBV30 with TRBJ2-1; 10 nucleotides agree with TRBD2. Germline V gene lookup returns CDR1 GTSNPN and CDR2 SVGIG (reference sequence). The CDR3 consists of 14 residues. With 6 bases clipped from V and 8 bases from J, the junction kept 10 bases outside the gene matches. The CDR3 DNA reads as TGTGCCTGTGATTTAGCGGGAGGCCCATATGAGCAGTTCTTC. Translating gives CACDLAGGPYEQFF.